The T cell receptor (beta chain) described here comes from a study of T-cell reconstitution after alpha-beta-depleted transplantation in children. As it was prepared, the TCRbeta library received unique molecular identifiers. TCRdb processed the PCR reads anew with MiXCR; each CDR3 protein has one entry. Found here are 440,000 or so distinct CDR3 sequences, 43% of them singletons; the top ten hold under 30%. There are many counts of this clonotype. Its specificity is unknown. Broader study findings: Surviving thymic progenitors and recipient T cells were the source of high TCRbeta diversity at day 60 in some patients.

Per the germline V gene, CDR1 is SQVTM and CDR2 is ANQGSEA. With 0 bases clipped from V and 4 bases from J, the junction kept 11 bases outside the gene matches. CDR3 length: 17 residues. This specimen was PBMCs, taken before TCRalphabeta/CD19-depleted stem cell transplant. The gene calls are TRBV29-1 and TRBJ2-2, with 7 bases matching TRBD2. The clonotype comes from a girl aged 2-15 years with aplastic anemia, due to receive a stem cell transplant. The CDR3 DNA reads TGCAGCGTTGAAGAGCCTAGCGGCCTAAGAGGCACCGGGGAGCTGTTTTTT. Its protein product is CSVEEPSGLRGTGELFF.